These 29 T cell receptor beta chains share one sample of origin, sequenced in a study of CD8+ T cells in alopecia areata. Extraction and reverse transcription of RNA yielded cDNA as the sequencing template. Produced via immunoSEQ multiplex PCR; TCRdb's table is partial and in-frame only. Altogether about 120,000 clones are present, 47% being singletons, with the ten largest covering more than 9%. The sample was NKG2D-low CD8+ T cells sorted from blood. Every receptor here comes from a human donor with alopecia areata.

This sequence joins TRBV28 and TRBJ2-7; 12 bases are a match to TRBD1. V dropped 6 bases and J dropped 5; count of bases not matched to a gene: 5. The CDR3 consists of 14 residues. Looked up from germline, CDR1 is MDHEN and CDR2 is SYDVKM. The CDR3 sequence is CASSTGQGANEQYF. The CDR3, as DNA: TGTGCCAGCAGCACGGGACAGGGGGCCAACGAGCAGTACTTC.

The chain is built from TRBV2 and TRBJ2-5; D gene uncertain. Germline values: CDR1 SNHLY, CDR2 FYNNEI. The CDR3 is 13 amino acids. V gave up 3 bases and J gave up 5 bases, with 10 bases separating them. The CDR3 sequence is CASSEPVLETQYF. Written as DNA, the CDR3 is TGTGCCAGCAGTGAGCCAGTCTTGGAGACCCAGTACTTC.

J is TRBJ2-3 and V is TRBV29-1; tentative D call: TRBD2 (5 bases). The CDR3 is 10 residues long. Germline V gene lookup returns CDR1 SQVTM and CDR2 ANQGSEA. V was cut by 6 bases and J by 12 bases, with 13 bases left in between. The CDR3 reads CSVDDYDQYF. Here the CDR3 DNA reads TGCAGCGTCGACGACTACGATCAGTATTTT.

This clone was observed a handful of times. The chain couples TRBV29-1 to TRBJ2-5; D gene unclear. The assigned J gene may be wrong: the sequence end matches TRBJ2-7 better. Germline CDR1 and CDR2: SQVTM and ANQGSEA. The CDR3 sequence is 14 residues long. The CDR3 region has the DNA TGCAGCGTTAGCATGGCCACACAGTCCTACGAGCAGTACTTC. Its protein is CSVSMATQSYEQYF.

This chain joins TRBV11-2 and TRBJ1-2, with TRBD1 as a possible D gene (6 bases). Trimming stripped 4 bases from V and 3 bases from J, with 9 bases between. This CDR3 has 13 residues. Looked up from germline, CDR1 is SGHAT and CDR2 is FQNNGV. CDR3 protein: CASSSWTDYGYTF. The CDR3 nucleotides are TGTGCCAGCAGCTCATGGACAGACTATGGCTACACCTTC.

The CDR3 reads CASSPAYEQYF. The CDR3 DNA sequence: TGCGCCAGCAGCCCCGCCTACGAGCAGTACTTC. This chain links TRBV5-1 with TRBJ2-7, with D unresolved. This CDR3 spans 11 amino acids. With 4 bases removed from V and 2 bases from J, the gap between germline ends came to 4 bases. Germline-derived CDR1 and CDR2 are SGHRS and YFSETQ. Full variable domain (missing parts from reference TRBV5-1 and TRBJ2-7): KAGVTQTPRYLIKTRGQQVTLSCSPISGHRSVSWYQQTPGQGLQFLFEYFSETQRNKGNFPGRFSGRQFSNSRSEMNVSTLELGDSALYLCASSPAYEQYFGPGTRLTVT.

The V gene is TRBV27, the J gene TRBJ1-6; TRBD1 aligns across 9 bases. Germline CDR1 is MNHEY and CDR2 is SMNVEV (reference sequence). J gave up 8 bases and V 6 bases, and 5 bases lay outside the gene matches. The CDR3 runs to 14 residues. In DNA, the CDR3 is TGTGCCAGCAGCACCGGGACAGGGTATTCACCCCTCCACTTT. It is translated as CASSTGTGYSPLHF.

In this sample, this clone turned up a few times. The V call is TRBV29-1, the J call TRBJ2-7; TRBD2 might be the D (5 bases). This CDR3 is 16 amino acids long. Germline assignment: CDR1 SQVTM and CDR2 ANQGSEA. Trimming removed 6 bases at V and 2 bases at J, with 23 bases between. The CDR3 here is CSVITRKPRSTYEQYF. CDR3 DNA: TGCAGCGTAATCACTAGAAAACCACGGTCCACCTACGAGCAGTACTTC.

The rearrangement uses TRBV29-1 and TRBJ2-7; no reliable D call. The germline CDR1 and CDR2 sequences are SQVTM and ANQGSEA. This CDR3 contains 14 residues. V was shortened by 5 bases and J by 0 bases, with 14 bases between the two germline ends. DNA for the CDR3: TGCAGCGTTATCCAAGGGCCCCCCTCCTACGAGCAGTACTTC. Translation gives CSVIQGPPSYEQYF.

DNA of the CDR3: TGCGCCAGCAGCCGGACAGGGTTCACAGATACGCAGTATTTT. It is translated as CASSRTGFTDTQYF. This chain connects TRBV4-1 to TRBJ2-3; 8 bases map to TRBD1. This CDR3 has 14 residues. Germline assignment: CDR1 MGHRA and CDR2 YSYEKL. Trimming removed 4 bases from V and 2 bases from J; junction bases left unmatched: 2.

This clone was counted a few times. At one end the junction does not follow the germline gene, possibly because of a read error. The chain has TRBV29-1 and TRBJ2-4; no reliable D call. Looked up from germline, CDR1 is SQVTM and CDR2 is ANQGSEA. The CDR3 runs to 11 residues. The CDR3 nucleotides read TGCAGCGTTGTAGCCAGAAACATTCAGTACTTC. Translation gives CSVVARNIQYF.

CDR3 sequence reads: CASQIWDSGQETQYF. CDR3 nucleotide sequence: TGTGCCAGCCAAATCTGGGACAGTGGGCAAGAGACCCAGTACTTC. V and J are TRBV25-1 and TRBJ2-5, with TRBD1 identical over 7 bases. The junction had 11 bases not matched to a gene; V was cut back by 8 bases and J by 2 bases. The CDR3 has 15 residues. Looked up from germline, CDR1 is MGHDK and CDR2 is SYGVNS.

The DNA for the CDR3 is TGTGCCTGGAGTGTACATAGCAGCTACGAGCAGTACTTC. Protein: CAWSVHSSYEQYF. The chain is built from TRBV30 and TRBJ2-7; D is uncertain. The CDR3 consists of 13 residues. The germline V gene has CDR1 GTSNPN and CDR2 SVGIG (reference sequence). V lost 0 bases to trimming and J lost 3 bases, with 9 bases between them.

The rearrangement uses TRBV29-1 and TRBJ2-7, with no clear D. This CDR3 has 13 amino acids. The V gene's germline CDR1 is SQVTM and CDR2 ANQGSEA. V was shortened by 6 bases and J by 0 bases, with 12 bases between the two germline ends. For the CDR3, the DNA is TGCAGCGTCGAACTCTTTAGCTCCTACGAGCAGTACTTC. Its translation is CSVELFSSYEQYF.

This clone was seen more than once but under ten times. This rearrangement joins TRBV7-9 to TRBJ2-1; D not resolved. V lost 0 bases to trimming and J lost 9 bases, with 6 bases between them. The germline CDR1 and CDR2 sequences are SEHNR and FQNEAQ (reference sequence). The CDR3 loop spans 12 amino acids. CDR3 sequence: CASSLAAFEQFF. The DNA for the CDR3 is TGTGCCAGCAGCTTAGCCGCATTTGAGCAGTTCTTC.

The chain links TRBV4-1 to TRBJ2-3; D gene unclear. Germline-derived CDR1 and CDR2 are MGHRA and YSYEKL. The CDR3 has 12 residues. Deletions cut 4 bases from V and 7 bases from J, with 9 bases between. The CDR3 loop is CASSPPTYTQYF. The CDR3 DNA sequence: TGCGCCAGCAGCCCACCGACCTATACGCAGTATTTT.

The chain employs TRBV27 and TRBJ2-5; tentative D call: TRBD2 (6 bases). The germline V and J ends were trimmed by 8 bases and 5 bases, with 9 bases remaining between them. This CDR3 spans 11 amino acids. Germline CDR1 reads MNHEY; CDR2 reads SMNVEV (reference sequence). The CDR3 protein is CASFGGETQYF. DNA for the CDR3: TGTGCCAGCTTTGGGGGGGAGACCCAGTACTTC.

This clone occurred a few times. The J gene is TRBJ2-1, the V gene TRBV29-1; TRBD2 aligns across 8 bases. The CDR3 is 13 residues long. J lost 8 bases, V lost 4 bases, and 7 bases had no gene match. Germline loops: CDR1 SQVTM, CDR2 ANQGSEA. DNA of the CDR3: TGCAGCGTTGCGGGCCCGGGGGGGGATGAGCAGTTCTTC. The encoded protein is CSVAGPGGDEQFF.

This chain links TRBV4-1 with TRBJ2-1, with 12 positions matching TRBD2. This CDR3 is built from 18 residues. V dropped 0 bases and J dropped 9; count of bases not matched to a gene: 12. Germline loops: CDR1 MGHRA, CDR2 YSYEKL. The CDR3 sequence: CASSQEGTRLAGEGEQFF. The CDR3 coding sequence is TGCGCCAGCAGCCAAGAAGGTACGAGACTAGCGGGAGAGGGTGAGCAGTTCTTC.

With respect to this clone: The sample contains more than one DNA sequence encoding this CDR3. The chain joins TRBV29-1 to TRBJ2-1; 9 bases map to TRBD1. The germline gives CDR1 SQVTM, CDR2 ANQGSEA. V shed 7 bases and J 1 base; nucleotides not matched to a gene: 5. CDR3 length equals 14 residues. The CDR3 nucleotides are TGCAGCGCCTCCGGGACAGGGTCCTACAATGAGCAGTTCTTC. Translating gives CSASGTGSYNEQFF.

This clone was seen a few times. V is TRBV29-1 and J is TRBJ2-2; D remains unclear. The germline gives CDR1 SQVTM, CDR2 ANQGSEA. The CDR3 consists of 12 residues. Trimming stripped 4 bases from V and 7 bases from J, with 10 bases between. CDR3 protein: CSVVWGLGELFF. CDR3 bases: TGCAGCGTTGTGTGGGGTCTCGGGGAGCTGTTTTTT.

V gene TRBV29-1 combines with J gene TRBJ1-1, with D unclear. Trimming left V 7 bases short and J 1 base short, with 13 bases between. Germline assignment: CDR1 SQVTM and CDR2 ANQGSEA. The CDR3 totals 13 residues. The CDR3 region is CSGTVAENTEAFF. The DNA of the CDR3 is TGCAGCGGAACCGTTGCAGAGAACACTGAAGCTTTCTTT. The variable domain in full, with the rest retrieved from reference TRBV29-1 and TRBJ1-1, is SAVISQKPSRDICQRGTSLTIQCQVDSQVTMMFWYRQQPGQSLTLIATANQGSEATYESGFVIDKFPISRPNLTFSTLTVSNMSPEDSSIYLCSGTVAENTEAFFGQGTRLTVV.

This chain connects TRBV4-2 to TRBJ1-2; D might be TRBD1 (6 bases). This CDR3 has 13 amino acids. Germline CDR1 LGHNA, CDR2 YNFKEQ. The V end lost 1 base, the J end lost 3 bases, and 6 bases lay between the germline ends. This CDR3 reads CASSQGTDYGYTF. The CDR3 DNA is TGTGCCAGCAGCCAAGGGACAGACTATGGCTACACCTTC.

There are a few counts of this clone. The V gene is TRBV29-1, the J gene TRBJ2-3; 7 bases agree with TRBD2. The ends lost 4 bases at V and 0 bases at J; junction bases unmatched: 19. The CDR3 sequence is 19 residues long. Germline lookup yields CDR1 SQVTM and CDR2 ANQGSEA. CDR3 sequence (DNA): TGCAGCGTTGTGTATAGGGACTACGGTTGGAGGAGGAGCACAGATACGCAGTATTTT. Protein: CSVVYRDYGWRRSTDTQYF.

The chain links TRBV28 to TRBJ1-6; the D is unclear. The ends were cut back, 3 bases at V and 9 bases at J, with 9 bases in the middle. The germline CDR1 and CDR2 sequences are MDHEN and SYDVKM. The CDR3 length is 13 residues. The CDR3 region is CASSFRASSPLHF. CDR3 in DNA: TGTGCCAGCAGTTTTAGGGCGAGTTCACCCCTCCACTTT.

This chain connects TRBV28 to TRBJ2-7; 9 bases are a match to TRBD1. V lost 5 bases, J lost 6 bases, and 5 bases stayed unmatched. Germline V CDR1 and CDR2: MDHEN, SYDVKM. The CDR3 length is 13 residues. CDR3 coding DNA: TGTGCCAGCAGTCCGGGACAGGGCCCCGAGCAGTACTTC. It is translated as CASSPGQGPEQYF.

The gene calls are TRBV27 and TRBJ2-5; 8 nucleotides line up with TRBD2. Germline V CDR1 and CDR2: MNHEY, SMNVEV (reference sequence). The J segment lost 1 base and the V segment lost 3 bases, leaving 4 bases of the junction unmatched. The CDR3 consists of 15 residues. The CDR3 reads CASSFGGGIQETQYF. The CDR3, as DNA: TGTGCCAGCAGTTTTGGCGGGGGGATCCAAGAGACCCAGTACTTC.

This chain uses TRBV13 with TRBJ2-5; TRBD2 might be the D (5 bases). Between the trimmed V and J ends, which lost 11 bases and 4 bases, there was a span of 20 bases. The CDR3 spans 14 residues. The germline CDR1 and CDR2 sequences are PRHDT and FYEKMQ (reference sequence). The CDR3 loop is CASSRGSGLETQYF. CDR3 nucleotides: TGTGCCTCCAGCCGAGGGAGTGGTCTAGAGACCCAGTACTTC.

The genes are TRBV6-6 and TRBJ2-7; TRBD2 might be the D (5 bases). V was clipped by 2 bases and J by 0 bases, with 8 bases between them. The CDR3 spans 14 residues. The germline gives CDR1 MNHNY, CDR2 SVGAGI (reference sequence). In DNA, the CDR3 is TGTGCCAGCAGTTACGGACTGGCCTCCTACGAGCAGTACTTC. Translated: CASSYGLASYEQYF.